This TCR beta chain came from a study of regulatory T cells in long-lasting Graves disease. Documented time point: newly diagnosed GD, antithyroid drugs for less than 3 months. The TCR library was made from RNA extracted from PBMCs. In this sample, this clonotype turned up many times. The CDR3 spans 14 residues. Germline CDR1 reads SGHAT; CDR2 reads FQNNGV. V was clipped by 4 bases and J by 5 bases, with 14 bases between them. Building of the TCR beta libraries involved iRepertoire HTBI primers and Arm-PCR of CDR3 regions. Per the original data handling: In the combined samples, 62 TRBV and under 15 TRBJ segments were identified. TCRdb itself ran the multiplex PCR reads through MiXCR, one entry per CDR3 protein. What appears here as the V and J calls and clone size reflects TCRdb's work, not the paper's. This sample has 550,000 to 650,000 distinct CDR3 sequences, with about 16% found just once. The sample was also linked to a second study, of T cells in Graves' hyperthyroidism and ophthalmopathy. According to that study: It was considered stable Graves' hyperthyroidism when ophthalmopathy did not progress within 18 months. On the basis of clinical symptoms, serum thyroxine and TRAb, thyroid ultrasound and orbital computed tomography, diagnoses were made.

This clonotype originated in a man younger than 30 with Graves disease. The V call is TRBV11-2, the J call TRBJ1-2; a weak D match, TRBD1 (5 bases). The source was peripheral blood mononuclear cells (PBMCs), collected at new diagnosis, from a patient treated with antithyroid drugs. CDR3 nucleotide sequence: TGTGCCAGCAGCTCTGTTGGGGGAAAATATGGCTACACCTTC. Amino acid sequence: CASSSVGGKYGYTF.